A single sample is the source of the 23 T cell receptor beta chains below, sequenced in a study of T cells in Graves' hyperthyroidism and ophthalmopathy. The investigators amplified TCR beta CDR3 regions from RNA transcripts. First-round RT-PCR targeting the TCR CDR3 was performed with the HTBI primer set. TCRdb re-called the multiplex PCR reads through MiXCR, storing one row per CDR3 protein. The table lists roughly 720,000 distinct CDR3 sequences, around 15% of them singletons. The sequenced material came from blood. Source of these receptors: a man aged 45 to 65 with Graves' hyperthyroidism.

This clonotype appeared a few times. A read error may account for a junction end that differs from germline. This chain connects TRBV12-3 or TRBV12-4 to TRBJ1-2; 9 bases fit TRBD1. The CDR3 totals 15 residues. CDR3 coding DNA: TGTGCCAGCAGTTCTCCGGGACAGGGTAACTTTGGCTACACCTTC. Its translation: CASSSPGQGNFGYTF.

This clonotype was recorded a few times. The chain carries TRBV6-1 and TRBJ2-7; 12 bases are a match to TRBD2. The CDR3 runs 14 residues. Germline-derived CDR1 and CDR2 are MNHNS and SASEGT. The V and J ends lost 4 bases and 4 bases, in that order; junction bases with no gene match: 2. The CDR3 coding sequence is TGTGCCAGCAGTGGGACTAGCGGGGCGTACGAGCAGTACTTC. As protein: CASSGTSGAYEQYF.

The rearrangement joins TRBV3-1 to TRBJ2-2; D gene unclear. V shed 5 bases and J shed 1 base, with 5 bases lying between them. Germline V gene lookup returns CDR1 LGHDT and CDR2 YNNKEL (reference sequence). This CDR3 is built from 13 residues. CDR3 region: CASSAENTGELFF. The CDR3 DNA is TGTGCCAGCAGCGCCGAGAACACCGGGGAGCTGTTTTTT.

Ten or more counts support this clonotype. The V and J genes are TRBV7-3 and TRBJ2-1; 7 nucleotides match TRBD2. There are 17 residues in the CDR3. Losses at the gene ends were 5 bases for V and 8 bases for J; bases not matched to a gene: 18. The V gene's germline CDR1 is SGHTA and CDR2 FQGTGA. The CDR3 here is CASSPARKIAGVDEQFF. CDR3 nucleotides: TGTGCCAGCAGCCCGGCTAGGAAGATAGCGGGTGTCGATGAGCAGTTCTTC. Drawing the rest from reference TRBV7-3 and TRBJ2-1, the complete variable domain is GAGVSQTPSNKVTEKGKYVELRCDPISGHTALYWYRQSLGQGPEFLIYFQGTGAADDSGLPNDRFFAVRPEGSVSTLKIQRTERGDSAVYLCASSPARKIAGVDEQFFGPGTRLTVL.

This clonotype was detected only a few times. The V gene is TRBV20-1, the J gene TRBJ2-1, with 8 bases identical to TRBD1. V lost 0 bases to trimming and J lost 8 bases; unmatched junction nucleotides: 6. CDR1 and CDR2 (germline): DFQATT, SNEGSKA (reference sequence). The CDR3 spans 14 residues. The CDR3 reads CSARDPRGRDEQFF. Here the CDR3 DNA reads TGCAGTGCTAGAGATCCCAGGGGGCGAGATGAGCAGTTCTTC.

This clonotype has ten or more counts. The V gene is TRBV11-2, the J gene TRBJ2-3, with TRBD1 identical over 7 bases. V shed 8 bases, J shed 7 bases, and the junction held 6 bases outside the gene matches. There are 12 residues in the CDR3. The germline V gene has CDR1 SGHAT and CDR2 FQNNGV. The chain's CDR3 is CASGEGAYTQYF. For the CDR3, the DNA is TGTGCCAGCGGTGAGGGGGCGTATACGCAGTATTTT.

This clonotype was seen many times. The chain links TRBV9 to TRBJ1-1, with D perhaps matching TRBD1 (5 bases). V was trimmed by 3 bases and J by 0 bases, leaving 12 bases between them. This CDR3 spans 15 amino acids. Germline V gene lookup returns CDR1 SGDLS and CDR2 YYNGEE. The DNA for the CDR3 is TGTGCCAGCAGCGCCAGGGTGGGGATGAACACTGAAGCTTTCTTT. Protein: CASSARVGMNTEAFF.

The chain recombines TRBV29-1 with TRBJ1-3; D perhaps matches TRBD1 (5 bases). The V end was cut by 4 bases, the J end by 6 bases, with 16 bases between. Germline CDR1 SQVTM, CDR2 ANQGSEA. The CDR3 loop spans 14 amino acids. As DNA, the CDR3 is TGCAGCGTTGTCAGGTGGCAGGGTGAAAACACCATATATTTT. Protein product: CSVVRWQGENTIYF.

This sequence joins TRBV11-2 and TRBJ2-3; TRBD2 matches 12 bases. The germline gives CDR1 SGHAT, CDR2 FQNNGV. V shed 1 base and J 3 bases; nucleotides not matched to a gene: 5. The CDR3 sequence is 17 residues long. CDR3 in amino acids: CASSLGQTSGRTDTQYF. The DNA for the CDR3 is TGTGCCAGCAGCTTAGGGCAAACTAGCGGGAGGACAGATACGCAGTATTTT.

This clonotype was observed many times. The chain joins TRBV12-3 or TRBV12-4 to TRBJ2-5; 11 bases line up with TRBD2. CDR3 length: 14 residues. Unmatched junction bases numbered 3, after V lost 7 bases and J lost 2 bases. CDR3 amino acids: CASIGTSGQETQYF. The CDR3, as DNA: TGTGCCAGCATTGGGACTAGCGGTCAAGAGACCCAGTACTTC.

V and J are TRBV20-1 and TRBJ2-3, with 11 nucleotides matching TRBD2. The CDR3 contains 19 residues. V lost 5 bases and J lost 2; bases outside the gene matches: 18. Germline V gene lookup returns CDR1 DFQATT and CDR2 SNEGSKA (reference sequence). CDR3 amino acids: CSALTLLAGVARNTDTQYF. The CDR3 DNA follows: TGCAGTGCTCTGACCTTACTAGCGGGAGTCGCCCGAAACACAGATACGCAGTATTTT.

Turning to this clonotype: A much larger clone lies a single base off, so this may be a read error. The rearrangement links TRBV7-9 to TRBJ2-5; TRBD1 is a possible D gene (6 bases). Per germline, CDR1 SEHNR and CDR2 FQNEAQ (reference sequence). The CDR3 consists of 14 residues. CDR3 sequence (DNA): TGTGCCAGCAGCTTAGACAGGGTCCAAGGGACCCAGTACTTC. Protein: CASSLDRVQGTQYF.

The table lists this clonotype with many counts. This chain links TRBV2 with TRBJ2-5, with 7 bases aligning to TRBD2. V was clipped by 6 bases and J by 1 base; unmatched bases: 2. Germline V gene sequence: CDR1 SNHLY, CDR2 FYNNEI. The CDR3 extends over 13 amino acids. The CDR3 coding sequence is TGTGCCAGCAGAGGCGGGGGCCAAGAGACCCAGTACTTC. As protein: CASRGGGQETQYF.

This clonotype was recorded a few times. The rearrangement joins TRBV24-1 to TRBJ1-2; D might be TRBD1 (6 bases). V lost 3 bases and J lost 0, with 13 bases in between. From germline, CDR1 is KGHDR and CDR2 SFDVKD. The CDR3 is 16 amino acids. This CDR3 reads CATSDTTGPANYGYTF. CDR3 bases: TGTGCCACCAGTGATACGACAGGACCAGCTAACTATGGCTACACCTTC.

The rearrangement links TRBV27 to TRBJ2-3, with D perhaps matching TRBD2 (6 bases). The CDR3 is 14 residues long. The V end lost 5 bases, the J end lost 3 bases, and 12 bases lay between the germline ends. Germline V lookup: CDR1 MNHEY, CDR2 SMNVEV (reference sequence). The DNA for the CDR3 is TGTGCCAGCAGTCGGGAGTTTGAAACAGATACGCAGTATTTT. Translated, it gives CASSREFETDTQYF.

The genes are TRBV4-3 and TRBJ2-7; D ambiguous. CDR1 and CDR2 (germline): LGHNA, YSLEER. V was shortened by 0 bases and J by 6 bases, with 9 bases between the two germline ends. The CDR3 length is 13 residues. DNA of the CDR3: TGCGCCAGCAGCCAAGATTCCGTAGGCGAGCAGTACTTC. Encoded protein: CASSQDSVGEQYF.

The chain uses TRBV9 and TRBJ2-2; D is undetermined. Germline V lookup: CDR1 SGDLS, CDR2 YYNGEE. This CDR3 contains 14 residues. V gave up 0 bases and J gave up 5 bases, with 8 bases separating them. Here the CDR3 DNA reads TGTGCCAGCAGCGTAGTTGACGGGACCGGGGAGCTGTTTTTT. It codes for CASSVVDGTGELFF. The full variable domain, rest sourced from reference TRBV9 and TRBJ2-2, is DSGVTQTPKHLITATGQRVTLRCSPRSGDLSVYWYQQSLDQGLQFLIQYYNGEERAKGNILERFSAQQFPDLHSELNLSSLELGDSALYFCASSVVDGTGELFFGEGSRLTVL.

This clonotype was seen ten or more times. V usage is TRBV11-2 and J usage is TRBJ2-1, with 12 bases matching TRBD2. CDR3 length: 20 amino acids. The V gene's germline CDR1 is SGHAT and CDR2 FQNNGV. Unmatched junction bases numbered 16, after V lost 5 bases and J lost 2 bases. The CDR3 DNA reads as TGTGCCAGCAGCACATACGCGACTAGCGGGAGCCGGGGCGCCTACAATGAGCAGTTCTTC. Amino acid sequence: CASSTYATSGSRGAYNEQFF.

This clonotype was seen ten or more times. The chain recombines TRBV5-4 with TRBJ2-3; D gene unclear. Germline V gene data show CDR1 as SGHNT and CDR2 as YYREEE (reference sequence). Trimming left V 4 bases short and J 5 bases short, with 17 bases between. The CDR3 totals 15 residues. CDR3 region: CASSPLSDGEDTQYF. The CDR3 DNA is TGTGCCAGCAGCCCCCTTTCGGATGGGGAAGATACGCAGTATTTT.

This clonotype has ten or more counts. This chain connects TRBV27 to TRBJ2-3; no reliable D call. Germline CDR1 is MNHEY and CDR2 is SMNVEV (reference sequence). The CDR3 runs to 12 residues. The germline V and J ends were trimmed by 6 bases and 6 bases, with 10 bases remaining between them. The CDR3: CASSLGFDTQYF. CDR3 in DNA: TGTGCCAGCAGCCTAGGGTTCGATACGCAGTATTTT.

This clonotype was counted a few times. The chain has TRBV4-1 and TRBJ1-3; TRBD1 matches 12 bases. The CDR3 has 18 residues. The germline V gene encodes CDR1 MGHRA and CDR2 YSYEKL. After removal of 0 bases from V and 5 bases from J, the junction contained 8 bases not matched to a gene. The CDR3, as DNA: TGCGCCAGCAGCCAAGATACCCCAGGGACAGGGGGCAGAAACACCATATATTTT. Protein product: CASSQDTPGTGGRNTIYF.

V and J are TRBV14 and TRBJ1-5; no clear D gene. Trimming shortened V by 1 base and J by 5 bases, and 6 bases separated the two germline ends. The CDR3 has 13 residues. Germline lookup yields CDR1 SGHDN and CDR2 FVKESK. CDR3 residues: CASSQGLDQPQHF. The DNA for the CDR3 is TGTGCCAGCAGCCAAGGTCTTGATCAGCCCCAGCATTTT.

This clonotype was seen a handful of times. A clone one base away is much larger, so this may be a read error. The CDR3 carries no conserved terminal phenylalanine or tryptophan, so it likely arises from a read error. This chain connects TRBV4-2 to TRBJ1-5; 7 nucleotides line up with TRBD1. The CDR3 runs to 15 residues. Trimming at V came to 0 bases and at J to 6 bases, leaving 5 bases not matched to a gene. Germline V gene data show CDR1 as LGHNA and CDR2 as YNFKEQ. The CDR3 sequence: CASSQDSAGGQPQHL. The CDR3 DNA sequence: TGTGCCAGCAGCCAAGATTCAGCAGGGGGTCAGCCCCAGCATCTT.